These 3 T cell receptor beta chains came from one sample sequenced in a study of early T cells in non-severe SARS-CoV-2 infection. TCRdb recomputed calls from the 5' RACE reads with MiXCR, one row per CDR3 protein. This table holds around 93,000 distinct CDR3 sequences, more than 10% found once. The input for sequencing was whole blood, taken at baseline. These receptor sequences come from an adult who was a healthcare worker with PCR-confirmed SARS-CoV-2 infection or an uninfected control (not recorded which).

V usage is TRBV11-2 and J usage is TRBJ2-7; 10 positions match TRBD1. Germline loops: CDR1 SGHAT, CDR2 FQNNGV. The J segment lost 4 bases and the V segment lost 0 bases, leaving 3 bases of the junction unmatched. The CDR3 runs 15 residues. The CDR3 loop is CASSLEGTGEYEQYF. In DNA, the CDR3 is TGTGCCAGCAGCTTAGAGGGGACAGGGGAATACGAGCAGTACTTC.

The gene calls are TRBV5-1 and TRBJ1-1, with D possibly matching TRBD1 (5 bases). Trimming removed 1 base from V and 5 bases from J, with 12 bases in between. Per the germline V gene, CDR1 is SGHRS and CDR2 is YFSETQ. The CDR3 has 14 residues. The CDR3 DNA follows: TGCGCCAGCAGCTTGAATCAGGGAGGGACTGAAGCTTTCTTT. This sequence encodes CASSLNQGGTEAFF.

Only a few counts were recorded for this clonotype. The J gene is TRBJ1-1, the V gene TRBV19, with 7 bases matching TRBD1. V lost 6 bases to trimming and J lost 1 base; unmatched junction nucleotides: 5. The CDR3 spans 14 residues. Germline values: CDR1 LNHDA, CDR2 SQIVND (reference sequence). The CDR3 DNA follows: TGTGCCAGTAGAACGACAGGGCCGAACACTGAAGCTTTCTTT. It translates to CASRTTGPNTEAFF.